A selection of T cell receptor beta chains follows, all from one sample in a study of blood T cell repertoires in COVID-19. This table comes from immunoSEQ multiplex PCR, and its TCRdb copy is limited to in-frame clones, with some not included. Of 25,000 to 30,000 clones in the sample, 70% to 90% were seen once. What was sequenced was peripheral blood. All receptors come from a human donor in a cohort sampled during active COVID-19. Both conserved end residues are part of each CDR3. Each record gives: J gene, D gene, V gene, clone size, CDR3 DNA, CDR3 protein. The D gene is left open where the match is weak. Clone size is given for some rows only: seen once, a few or many times, or a class if the clone is expanded.

J gene: TRBJ1-2; D gene: TRBD1; V gene: TRBV2; clone size: .; CDR3 DNA: TGTGCCAGCAGTGGCAAGACAGGGCGACCCCTATATGGCTACACCTTC; CDR3 protein: CASSGKTGRPLYGYTF
J gene: TRBJ2-7; D gene: .; V gene: TRBV27; clone size: once; CDR3 DNA: TGTGCCAGCAGTCCCTACAGACAGGTTTACGAGCAGTACTTC; CDR3 protein: CASSPYRQVYEQYF
J gene: TRBJ2-1; D gene: .; V gene: TRBV30; clone size: .; CDR3 DNA: TGTGCCTGGAGTAATACAGGGTCGAATGAGCAGTTCTTC; CDR3 protein: CAWSNTGSNEQFF
J gene: TRBJ2-1; D gene: .; V gene: TRBV4-1; clone size: .; CDR3 DNA: TGCGCCAGCAGCCAAGATGGGGGGGCGGGGAATGAGCAGTTCTTC; CDR3 protein: CASSQDGGAGNEQFF
J gene: TRBJ2-3; D gene: TRBD2; V gene: TRBV11-2; clone size: .; CDR3 DNA: TGTGCCAGCAGCCCCAGGACTAGCGGGGGGCCCAGCACAGATACGCAGTATTTT; CDR3 protein: CASSPRTSGGPSTDTQYF
J gene: TRBJ2-7; D gene: .; V gene: TRBV5-1; clone size: .; CDR3 DNA: TGCGCCAGCAGGGACCTACTCGGGACTCATCCCTTCTCCTACGAGCAGTACTTC; CDR3 protein: CASRDLLGTHPFSYEQYF
J gene: TRBJ2-7; D gene: TRBD2; V gene: TRBV19; clone size: .; CDR3 DNA: TGTGCCAGTAGTATCGGGACTAGCGGGGGGATCCTTACGAGGGAGCAGTACTTC; CDR3 protein: CASSIGTSGGILTREQYF
J gene: TRBJ1-1; D gene: TRBD1; V gene: TRBV2; clone size: .; CDR3 DNA: TGTGCCGTAACAGGGGGCACTGAAGCTTTCTTT; CDR3 protein: CAVTGGTEAFF
J gene: TRBJ2-1; D gene: TRBD1; V gene: TRBV6-4; clone size: .; CDR3 DNA: TGTGCCAGCAGACAGGGGGCTAGTTTCAATGAGCAGTTCTTC; CDR3 protein: CASRQGASFNEQFF
J gene: TRBJ1-1; D gene: .; V gene: TRBV9; clone size: .; CDR3 DNA: TGTGCCAGCAGCGTGGGACACCTGAACACTGAAGCTTTCTTT; CDR3 protein: CASSVGHLNTEAFF
J gene: TRBJ1-5; D gene: .; V gene: TRBV29-1; clone size: .; CDR3 DNA: TGCAGCGTTGCGGTCGAGGGCGGAAGCAATCAGCCCCAGCATTTT; CDR3 protein: CSVAVEGGSNQPQHF
J gene: TRBJ2-1; D gene: TRBD2; V gene: TRBV7-8; clone size: .; CDR3 DNA: TGTGCCAGCAGCTTAGCGCGGCTAGCGGGTAGGAATGAGCAGTTCTTC; CDR3 protein: CASSLARLAGRNEQFF
J gene: TRBJ2-7; D gene: TRBD2; V gene: TRBV7-3; clone size: .; CDR3 DNA: TGTGCCAGCAGCCCAAATGGACTAGCGGGGGACGTGTTGGGCGAGCAGTACTTC; CDR3 protein: CASSPNGLAGDVLGEQYF
J gene: TRBJ2-3; D gene: TRBD2; V gene: TRBV11-2; clone size: .; CDR3 DNA: TGTGCCAGCAGCCCACGACTAGCGGGGGATGGAGATACGCAGTATTTT; CDR3 protein: CASSPRLAGDGDTQYF
J gene: TRBJ2-7; D gene: TRBD2; V gene: TRBV7-2; clone size: .; CDR3 DNA: TGTGCCAGCAGCTTAGCGGCTAGCGGGGGGGCCTACGAGCAGTACTTC; CDR3 protein: CASSLAASGGAYEQYF
J gene: TRBJ2-5; D gene: TRBD1; V gene: TRBV29-1; clone size: .; CDR3 DNA: TGCAGCGTAGGGACAGTGGAGACCCAGTACTTC; CDR3 protein: CSVGTVETQYF
J gene: TRBJ1-6; D gene: .; V gene: TRBV21-1; clone size: .; CDR3 DNA: TGTGCCAGCAGCCACCACCGACAGGCTACGAATTCACCCCTCCACTTT; CDR3 protein: CASSHHRQATNSPLHF